The source of this TCR beta chain is a study of vaccination and CD4 T cells after COVID-19 (dated by TCRdb to 2021 to 2024). Notes on the research overall: Convalescent patients had a positive SARS-CoV-2 result on nasal swab PCR, and of these patients, fewer than ten had mild disease and one had severe disease. Six males and four females were included in the convalescent cohort, with two Hispanic individuals, seven Caucasians, two Asians and one multiracial person represented. Participants received two doses of either the Pfizer-BioNTech BNT162b2 vaccine (n=8) or the Moderna mRNA-1273 vaccine (n=2). Post-COVID blood samples from convalescent patients were collected a median of around 100 days after diagnosis, with a range of roughly 35 to 180 days. The time from the second vaccine dose to post-vaccine blood sampling had a median of around 72 days and ranged from about 12 to 241 days. For stimulating the cultures, overlapping spike peptide pools were used, derived from SARS-CoV-2 as well as from the common cold coronaviruses HCoV-NL63, HCoV-OC43 and HCoV-229E. Control cultures received a CEFX viral epitope pool as the positive control, an HIV-1 Nef peptide pool as the negative control, or no peptide. In roughly nine COVID-19 convalescent patients and a handful of infection-naive healthy vaccine recipients, the spike-specific CD4+ TCR repertoire before mRNA vaccination was compared with the repertoire after mRNA vaccination.

The treatment or condition label, read with the paper, signifies: 10-day PBMC culture with coronavirus spike peptide pools or control peptides (ViraFEST assay). To expand antigen-specific T cells with peptide pools and then pick out the expanded clonotypes through TCR sequencing, the study relied on the ViraFEST assay. Positive SARS-CoV-2 PCR tests in the convalescent patients dated from March to December 2020, before Alpha, Beta and Delta variants emerged in the United States. About 1.8 million PBMCs per well were cultured in IMDM with approximately 5% human AB serum and about 9.7 IU/ml IL-2, plus 10 ug/ml peptide pools. On days 3 and 7, half of the culture medium was replaced with fresh IL-2-containing medium. After approximately 11 days of culture, CD4+ T cells were isolated by negative selection with the EasySep CD4+ T cell isolation kit. Ficoll-Paque Plus gradient centrifugation was used to isolate PBMCs from whole blood, and the isolated PBMCs were then either used fresh or cryopreserved at -140C. In general, triplicate wells were set up for every culture condition.

What the authors observed across the whole study: Of the vaccine-specific clones found in convalescent patients, nearly all (304 of 307) were mono-reactive for SARS-CoV-2 spike instead of being cross-reactive with common cold coronaviruses. Relatively few convalescent patients were included in the study, and early timepoints after natural infection were not analyzed. In convalescent patients, a median roughly 85% of post-vaccine SARS-CoV-2-reactive clones were detected only after vaccination, suggesting vaccine-specific priming. The median number of SARS-CoV-2-reactive clonotypes rose from around 20 after infection to approximately 41 after vaccination, but the change was not significant.

V drops 6 bases and J drops 4 bases, leaving 15 bases in between. CDR1 and CDR2 (DFQATT, SNEGSKA) derive from the germline V gene (reference sequence). Including the terminal cysteine and phenylalanine, the CDR3 comprises 13 residues. Only the CDR3 DNA stays, 39 bases, in frame from base 1. A word on this clonotype: Its binding antigen is unknown. Base quality data are lacking; no much larger clone is found one base away.

Libraries were built with PCR. DNA from cultured CD4+ T cells was subjected to TCR sequencing with the Oncomine TCR Beta short-read assay at the Johns Hopkins FTIC core. The QIAamp micro DNA kit was used to extract genomic DNA from the cultured CD4+ T cells. Oncomine TCR Beta libraries from cultured CD4+ T cells were pooled using unique dual indexes and sequenced on an Illumina iSeq 100. The authors' analysis ran thus. Non-productive sequences were filtered out, and CDR3s that did not start with C, did not end with F or W, or were shorter than 7 amino acids were discarded. The MANAFEST web application identified antigen-specific clonotypes by comparing peptide-stimulated wells against reference wells and other culture wells. To be called positive, a clone needed an FDR below 0.05, an odds ratio above 5, and a productive frequency above 0.1% in at least two of three replicate wells. A clonotype counted as cross-reactive if it showed significant expansion both in the SARS-CoV-2 spike wells and in at least one common cold coronavirus spike condition. Levenshtein distances (stringdist) and unrooted phylogenetic trees (ape) in R version 3.6.1 were used to assess CDR3 homology. The public reads were reprocessed in TCRdb via fastp at Q25 and MiXCR, keeping in-frame beta chains. Identical CDR3 proteins give one entry, which carries the most common genes and DNA. What appears here as the V and J calls and clone size reflects TCRdb's work, not the paper's. This sample holds about 12,000 distinct CDR3 sequences; roughly 61% were observed only once. The top ten hold roughly 9.4% of the sample.

The chain uses TRBV20-1 and TRBJ1-1, with the D gene not confidently named. The sequence was collected from a human donor who had recovered from COVID-19. The source material was CD4+ T cells from blood, cultured in vitro, sampled before SARS-CoV-2 vaccination. The CDR3 protein is CSAGSGVSTEAFF. The DNA sequence is given as TGCAGTGCCGGGAGTGGGGTCTCCACTGAAGCTTTCTTT.